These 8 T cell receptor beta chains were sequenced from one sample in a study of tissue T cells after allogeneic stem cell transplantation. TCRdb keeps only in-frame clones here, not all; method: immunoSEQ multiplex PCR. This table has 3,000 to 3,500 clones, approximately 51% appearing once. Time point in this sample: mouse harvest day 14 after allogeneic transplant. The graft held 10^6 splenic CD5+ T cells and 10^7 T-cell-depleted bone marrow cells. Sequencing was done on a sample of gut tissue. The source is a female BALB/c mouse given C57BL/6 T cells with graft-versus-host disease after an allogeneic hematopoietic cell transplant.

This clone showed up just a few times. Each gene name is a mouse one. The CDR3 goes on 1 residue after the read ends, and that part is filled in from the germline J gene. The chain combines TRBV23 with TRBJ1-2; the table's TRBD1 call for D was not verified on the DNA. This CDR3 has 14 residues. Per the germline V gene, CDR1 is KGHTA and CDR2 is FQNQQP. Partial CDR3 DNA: TGCTCCAGCAGGACCGGGCTAGGGGGCTCCGACTACACC. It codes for CSSRTGLGGSDYT. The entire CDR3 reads CSSRTGLGGSDYTF.

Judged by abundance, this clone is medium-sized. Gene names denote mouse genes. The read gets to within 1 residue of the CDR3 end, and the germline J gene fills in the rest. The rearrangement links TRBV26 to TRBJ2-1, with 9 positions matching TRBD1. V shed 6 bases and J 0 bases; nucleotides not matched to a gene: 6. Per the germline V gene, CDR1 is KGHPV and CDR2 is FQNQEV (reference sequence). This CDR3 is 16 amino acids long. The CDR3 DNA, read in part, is TGTGCCAGCAGCCGACAGGGGGGTTATAACTATGCTGAGCAGTTC. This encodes CASSRQGGYNYAEQF. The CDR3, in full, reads CASSRQGGYNYAEQFF.

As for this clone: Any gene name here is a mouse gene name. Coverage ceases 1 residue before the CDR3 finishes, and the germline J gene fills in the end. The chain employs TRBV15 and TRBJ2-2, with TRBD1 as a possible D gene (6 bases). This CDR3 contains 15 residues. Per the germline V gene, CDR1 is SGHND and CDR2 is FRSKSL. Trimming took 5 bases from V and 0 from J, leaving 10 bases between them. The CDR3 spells CASSIQGSNTGQLYF. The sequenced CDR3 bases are TGTGCCAGCAGTATACAGGGTTCAAACACCGGGCAGCTCTAC.

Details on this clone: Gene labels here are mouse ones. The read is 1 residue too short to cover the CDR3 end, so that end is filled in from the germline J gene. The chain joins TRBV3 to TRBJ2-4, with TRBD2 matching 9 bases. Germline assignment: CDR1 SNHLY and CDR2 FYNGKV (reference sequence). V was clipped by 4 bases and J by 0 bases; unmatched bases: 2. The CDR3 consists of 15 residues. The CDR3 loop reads CASSSTGGSQNTLYF. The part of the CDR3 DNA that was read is TGTGCCAGCAGCTCGACTGGGGGTAGTCAAAACACCTTGTAC.

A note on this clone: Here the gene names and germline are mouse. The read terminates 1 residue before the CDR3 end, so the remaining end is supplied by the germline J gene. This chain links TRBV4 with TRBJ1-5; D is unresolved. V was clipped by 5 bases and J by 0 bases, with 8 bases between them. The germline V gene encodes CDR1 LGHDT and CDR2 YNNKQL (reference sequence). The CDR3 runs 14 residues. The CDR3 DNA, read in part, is TGTGCCAGCAGCCGGAAAAATAACAACCAGGCTCCGCTT. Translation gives CASSRKNNNQAPL. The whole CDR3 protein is CASSRKNNNQAPLF. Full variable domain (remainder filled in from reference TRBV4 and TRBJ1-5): ETAVFQTPNYHVTQVGNEVSFNCKQTLGHDTMYWYKQDSKKLLKIMFSYNNKQLIVNETVPRRFSPQSSDKAHLNLRIKSVEPEDSAVYLCASSRKNNNQAPLFGEGTRLSVL.

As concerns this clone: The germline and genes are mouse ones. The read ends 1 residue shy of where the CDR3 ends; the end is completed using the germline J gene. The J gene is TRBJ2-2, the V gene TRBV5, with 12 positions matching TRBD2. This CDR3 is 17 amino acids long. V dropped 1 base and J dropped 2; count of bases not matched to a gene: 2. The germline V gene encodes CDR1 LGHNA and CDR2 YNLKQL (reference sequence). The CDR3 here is CASSQGDWGVNTGQLYF. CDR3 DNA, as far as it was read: TGTGCCAGCAGCCAAGGGGACTGGGGGGTCAACACCGGGCAGCTCTAC.

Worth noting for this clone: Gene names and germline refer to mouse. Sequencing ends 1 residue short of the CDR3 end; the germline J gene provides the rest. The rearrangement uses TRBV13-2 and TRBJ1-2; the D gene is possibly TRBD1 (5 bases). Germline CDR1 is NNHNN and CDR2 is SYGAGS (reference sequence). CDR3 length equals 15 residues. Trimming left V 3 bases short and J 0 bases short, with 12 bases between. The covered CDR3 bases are TGTGCCAGCGGTGGGCCGGGACGGGCAAACTCCGACTACACC. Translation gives CASGGPGRANSDYT. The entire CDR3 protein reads CASGGPGRANSDYTF.

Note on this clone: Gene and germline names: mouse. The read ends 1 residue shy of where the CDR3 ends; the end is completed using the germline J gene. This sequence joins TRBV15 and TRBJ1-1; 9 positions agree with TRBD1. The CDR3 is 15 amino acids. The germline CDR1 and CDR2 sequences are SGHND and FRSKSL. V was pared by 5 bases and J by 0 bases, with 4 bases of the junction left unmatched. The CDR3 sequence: CASSPGQGPNTEVFF. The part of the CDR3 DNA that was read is TGTGCCAGCAGTCCGGGACAGGGACCAAACACAGAAGTCTTC.